This T cell receptor (beta chain) was captured by sequencing in a study of metastatic and nonmetastatic thyroid tumors. Not a single patient had been given any form of treatment at any point before undergoing thyroid surgery. With V trimmed by 2 bases and J by 7 bases, 7 bases remained unmatched. Germline loops: CDR1 MNHEY, CDR2 SVGEGT. The CDR3 has 15 amino acids. This clone is categorized as medium-sized. TCRdb re-called clones via MiXCR from the PCR reads. In the table there are about 23,000 clones, roughly 21% of which are singletons. This receptor was taken from a female donor with papillary thyroid cancer or a benign thyroid nodule (not recorded which). Some clones in this sample may be carry-over from other donors' samples. The genes are TRBV6-2 or TRBV6-3 and TRBJ1-5; 8 bases map to TRBD1. Sequencing was carried out using blood. The CDR3 nucleotides are TGTGCCAGCAGTTACCCGATGGACAGGGCGCAGCCCCAGCATTTT. It codes for CASSYPMDRAQPQHF.